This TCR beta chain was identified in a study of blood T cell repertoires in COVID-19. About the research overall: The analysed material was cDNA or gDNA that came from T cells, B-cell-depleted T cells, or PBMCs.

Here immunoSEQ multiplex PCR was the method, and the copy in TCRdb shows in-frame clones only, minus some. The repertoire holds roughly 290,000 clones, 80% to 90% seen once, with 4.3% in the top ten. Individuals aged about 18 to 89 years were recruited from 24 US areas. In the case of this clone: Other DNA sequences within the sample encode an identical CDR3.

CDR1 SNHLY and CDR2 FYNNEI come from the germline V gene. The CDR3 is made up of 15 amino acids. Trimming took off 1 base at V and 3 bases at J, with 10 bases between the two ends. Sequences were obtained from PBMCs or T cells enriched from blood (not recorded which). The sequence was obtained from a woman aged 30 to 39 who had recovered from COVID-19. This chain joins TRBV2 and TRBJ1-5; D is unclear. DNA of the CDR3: TGTGCCAGCAGTGAAGGGCGGCACTCCAATCAGCCCCAGCATTTT. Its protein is CASSEGRHSNQPQHF.